What follows are 15 T cell receptor beta chains derived from one specimen sequenced in a study of T cell clonality in common variable immunodeficiency. Repertoires were generated with immunoSEQ multiplex PCR, while TCRdb's copy carries only in-frame clones and drops some. This repertoire lists about 52,000 clones without singletons; 1.8% sits in the top ten. The sequenced sample consisted of peripheral blood mononuclear cells. Receptor source: a person aged 18-69 years in good health.

This clone was counted ten times or more. The read terminates 3 residues before the CDR3 end, so the remaining end is supplied by the germline J gene. The V and J genes are TRBV2 and TRBJ2-5, with 9 bases fitting TRBD1. This CDR3 is built from 15 residues. Germline trimming cut 7 bases from V and 3 bases from J; bases unmatched to any gene: 9. CDR1 is SNHLY and CDR2 is FYNNEI in the germline V gene. The DNA read from the CDR3 is TGTGCCAGCACCCTCAGGGGACAGGGCGAAGAGACC. Residues: CASTLRGQGEET. The whole CDR3 protein reads CASTLRGQGEETQYF.

This clone was recorded many times. The CDR3 is cut off 3 residues early in the read; its end comes from the germline J gene. This rearrangement joins TRBV5-6 to TRBJ1-1; D is undetermined. From germline, CDR1 is SGHDT and CDR2 YYEEEE. CDR3 length: 15 amino acids. Trimming removed 3 bases at V and 4 bases at J, with 16 bases between. CDR3 bases read: TGTGCCAGCAGCTCCTTCCGGGGTCGGGTCACTGAA. Its translation: CASSSFRGRVTE. From start to end, the CDR3 is CASSSFRGRVTEAFF.

This clone was picked up many times. The CDR3 is cut off 3 residues early in the read; its end comes from the germline J gene. This rearrangement joins TRBV20-1 to TRBJ1-1; a weak D match, TRBD1 (6 bases). Per the germline V gene, CDR1 is DFQATT and CDR2 is SNEGSKA (reference sequence). The V end was cut by 6 bases, the J end by 2 bases, with 16 bases between. CDR3 length equals 14 residues. CDR3 in amino acids: CSAPQGNSNTEAFF. Partial CDR3 DNA: TGCAGTGCCCCGCAGGGGAATTCAAACACTGAA.

This clone occurred a few times. The read finishes 3 residues shy of the CDR3 end, and the germline J gene is used to complete it. This sequence joins TRBV7-8 and TRBJ1-1; D may be TRBD1 (6 bases). Germline V gene data show CDR1 as SGHVS and CDR2 as FQNEAQ. CDR3 size: 15 residues. V lost 1 base to trimming and J lost 2 bases, with 11 bases between them. CDR3 protein: CASSLVGGLNTEAFF. The covered CDR3 bases are TGTGCCAGCAGCTTAGTCGGGGGGCTCAACACTGAA. Supplemented by reference TRBV7-8 and TRBJ1-1, the full variable domain reads GAGVSQSPRYKVAKRGQDVALRCDPISGHVSLFWYQQALGQGPEFLTYFQNEAQLDKSGLPSDRFFAERPEGSVSTLKIQRTQQEDSAVYLCASSLVGGLNTEAFFGQGTRLTVV.

This clone appeared many times. The read finishes 3 residues shy of the CDR3 end, and the germline J gene is used to complete it. The chain is built from TRBV20-1 and TRBJ2-1; 10 bases are shared with TRBD1. J lost 8 bases, V lost 1 base, and 11 bases had no gene match. The CDR3 loop spans 16 amino acids. Looked up from germline, CDR1 is DFQATT and CDR2 is SNEGSKA (reference sequence). The CDR3 is CSARAPGQGYRDEQFF. Incomplete CDR3 DNA: TGCAGTGCTAGAGCCCCGGGACAGGGGTATCGCGATGAG.

This clone was observed many times. CDR3 bases read: TGTGCCAGTAGTAGGCGGGACAGCTCCTACGAG. Residues: CASSRRDSSYE. The CDR3 in its entirety is CASSRRDSSYEQYF. The V gene is TRBV19, the J gene TRBJ2-7; tentative D call: TRBD1 (7 bases). The CDR3 is cut off 3 residues early in the read; its end comes from the germline J gene. This CDR3 is built from 14 residues. CDR1 is LNHDA, CDR2 SQIVND, per germline (reference sequence). V was pared by 4 bases and J by 0 bases, with 10 bases between.

This clone was counted ten times or more. The read halts 3 residues ahead of the CDR3 end, with the missing end drawn from the germline J gene. The J gene is TRBJ2-3, the V gene TRBV20-1; 12 bases fit TRBD2. This CDR3 has 16 residues. The germline V gene has CDR1 DFQATT and CDR2 SNEGSKA (reference sequence). V gave up 1 base and J gave up 4 bases; unmatched junction bases: 6. The sequenced CDR3 bases are TGCAGTGCTAGAGTTCGGACTAGCGGGATAGCAGATACG. Translated, it gives CSARVRTSGIADT. The whole CDR3 sequence reads CSARVRTSGIADTQYF.

This clone has a count of ten or more. The sequenced fragment ends 3 residues before the CDR3 boundary, so the rest is inferred from the germline J gene. The rearrangement joins TRBV2 to TRBJ1-3; TRBD1 agrees at 10 bases. The junction had 15 bases not matched to a gene; V was cut back by 11 bases and J by 2 bases. Germline CDR1 is SNHLY and CDR2 is FYNNEI. CDR3 length: 17 amino acids. The covered CDR3 bases are TGTGCCGGACCGGGACAGGGGATCTTTATTACTGGAAACACC. Translated: CAGPGQGIFITGNT. The full CDR3 reads CAGPGQGIFITGNTIYF. The full variable domain, rest sourced from reference TRBV2 and TRBJ1-3, is EPEVTQTPSHQVTQMGQEVILRCVPISNHLYFYWYRQILGQKVEFLVSFYNNEISEKSEIFDDQFSVERPDGSNFTLKIRSTKLEDSAMYFCAGPGQGIFITGNTIYFGEGSWLTVV.

This clone has only a few counts. The read stops 3 residues short of the end of the CDR3; the missing end is completed from the germline J gene. The chain employs TRBV2 and TRBJ2-3; 10 bases line up with TRBD1. The CDR3 runs to 14 residues. Germline loops: CDR1 SNHLY, CDR2 FYNNEI. This CDR3 reads CASRDRGPLETQYF. The sequenced part of the CDR3 DNA is TGTGCCAGCAGAGACAGGGGGCCCTTGGAGACG.

This clone was detected ten times or more. The read terminates 3 residues before the CDR3 end, so the remaining end is supplied by the germline J gene. The chain couples TRBV7-2 to TRBJ1-3; D remains ambiguous. Deletions cut 6 bases from V and 0 bases from J, with 9 bases between. There are 14 residues in the CDR3. CDR1 is SGHTA, CDR2 FQGNSA, per germline. CDR3 loop: CASRPTDSGNTIYF. The sequenced CDR3 bases are TGTGCCAGCAGGCCTACAGACTCTGGAAACACC. Complete variable domain (other parts from reference TRBV7-2 and TRBJ1-3): GAGVSQSPSNKVTEKGKDVELRCDPISGHTALYWYRQSLGQGLEFLIYFQGNSAPDKSGLPSDRFSAERTGGSVSTLTIQRTQQEDSAVYLCASRPTDSGNTIYFGEGSWLTVV.

This clone was detected ten times or more. The CDR3 end is not reached by the read, which stops 3 residues before it; the germline J gene fills it in. The gene calls are TRBV6-4 and TRBJ2-1, with D perhaps matching TRBD1 (6 bases). The CDR3 is 13 amino acids. Trimming stripped 2 bases from V and 5 bases from J, with 7 bases between. The germline V gene encodes CDR1 MRHNA and CDR2 SNTAGT. The CDR3: CASSDRDNNEQFF. The sequenced part of the CDR3 DNA is TGTGCCAGCAGTGACCGGGACAACAATGAG.

This clone was detected many times. Germline is not matched at one junction end, which may reflect a read error. The missing CDR3 end, 3 residues past where the read stops, is filled in from the germline J gene. This sequence joins TRBV6-1 and TRBJ2-1; 7 nucleotides match TRBD2. Germline assignment: CDR1 MNHNS and CDR2 SASEGT. This CDR3 comprises 16 residues. The CDR3 bases that were read are TGTGCCAGCAGTCAAGCTAGGACTAGTTCCACCGATGAG. This translates into CASSQARTSSTDE. The CDR3 in full is CASSQARTSSTDEQFF.

This clone was counted many times. The CDR3 end lies 3 residues beyond the end of the read and is filled in from the germline J gene. The chain uses TRBV7-3 and TRBJ2-1, with 9 bases aligning to TRBD1. In germline, CDR1 is SGHTA, CDR2 FQGTGA. The CDR3 is 17 residues long. V lost 1 base to trimming and J lost 2 bases; unmatched junction nucleotides: 6. The CDR3 loop reads CASSLRGTGGTYNEQFF. The sequenced part of the CDR3 DNA is TGTGCCAGCAGCTTAAGAGGAACAGGGGGCACCTACAATGAG.

The table lists this clone with many counts. CDR3: CASSRDYLSYEQYF. CDR3 DNA (partial): TGTGCCAGCAGTAGGGACTACCTCTCCTACGAG. The chain carries TRBV6-2 or TRBV6-3 and TRBJ2-7; 7 bases fit TRBD2. The read terminates 3 residues ahead of where the CDR3 ends, so the germline J gene completes it. The ends lost 5 bases at V and 0 bases at J; junction bases unmatched: 4. The CDR3 sequence is 14 residues long. Per the germline V gene, CDR1 is MNHEY and CDR2 is SVGEGT.

This clone was detected ten times or more. The CDR3 end falls 3 residues outside the read, so it is completed with the germline J gene. The chain joins TRBV11-2 to TRBJ1-1; D is undetermined. The V gene lost 2 bases and the J gene lost 0 bases, with 7 bases spanning the gap. The germline V gene encodes CDR1 SGHAT and CDR2 FQNNGV. The CDR3 length is 14 residues. CDR3 bases read: TGTGCCAGCAGCTTAAGTAGAATGAACACTGAA. It is translated as CASSLSRMNTE. Given in full, the CDR3 is CASSLSRMNTEAFF.